This T cell receptor (beta chain) was recovered during a study of blood T cell repertoires in COVID-19. Study-level background: T cells, B-cell-depleted T cells, or PBMCs provided the cDNA or gDNA that served as material.

Across fewer than 25 US areas, participants ranged in age from about 18 to 90 years. Cohort 3 recovery required two negative PCRs, clearance, or symptom resolution. Sequenced by immunoSEQ multiplex PCR; TCRdb stores in-frame clones only, minus some. Here the sample spans around 62,000 clones, around 90% being singletons. From germline, CDR1 is SGHVS and CDR2 FNYEAQ. The V end lost 3 bases, the J end lost 1 base, and 6 bases lay between the germline ends. The CDR3 has 13 amino acids. The source of this sequence is a middle-aged woman who had recovered from COVID-19. V is TRBV7-6 and J is TRBJ1-1; no definite D call. Sequencing was performed on PBMCs or T cells enriched from blood (not recorded which). CDR3 amino acids: CASSFNTNTEAFF. For the CDR3, the DNA is TGTGCCAGCAGCTTCAACACGAACACTGAAGCTTTCTTT.